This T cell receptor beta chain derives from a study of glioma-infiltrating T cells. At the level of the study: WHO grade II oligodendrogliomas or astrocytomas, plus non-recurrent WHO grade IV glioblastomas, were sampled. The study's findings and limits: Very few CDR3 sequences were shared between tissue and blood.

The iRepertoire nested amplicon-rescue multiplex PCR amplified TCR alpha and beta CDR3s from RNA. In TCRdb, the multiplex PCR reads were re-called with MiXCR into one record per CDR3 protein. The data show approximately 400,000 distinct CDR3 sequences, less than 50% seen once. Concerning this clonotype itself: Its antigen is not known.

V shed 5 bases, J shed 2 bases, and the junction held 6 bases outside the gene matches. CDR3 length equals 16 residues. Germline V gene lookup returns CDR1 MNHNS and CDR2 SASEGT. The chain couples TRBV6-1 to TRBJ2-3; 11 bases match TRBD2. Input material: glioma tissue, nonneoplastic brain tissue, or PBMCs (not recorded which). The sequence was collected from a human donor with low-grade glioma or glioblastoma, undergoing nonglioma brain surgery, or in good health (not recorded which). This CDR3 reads CASSSLAGVYTDTQYF. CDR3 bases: TGTGCCAGCAGTTCACTAGCGGGAGTATACACAGATACGCAGTATTTT.